This TCR beta chain was captured by sequencing in a study of CD8+ T cells in alopecia areata. Broader study findings: Scalp data also include sequences from resident alphabeta T cells of normal skin.

Isolated RNA was reverse transcribed into cDNA used as the sequencing template. Sequencing used immunoSEQ multiplex PCR; TCRdb keeps in-frame clones, though not all of them. The repertoire includes 200,000 to 250,000 clones, about three fifths of them detected once, and around 1.4% sits in the top ten. This clone was detected a few times. Its cognate antigen is unknown. As for treatment: oral pan-JAK inhibitor, 5-10 mg twice daily. Germline lookup yields CDR1 MNHNY and CDR2 SVGAGI (reference sequence). The CDR3 spans 15 residues. V was pared by 2 bases and J by 9 bases, with 17 bases between. The rearrangement links TRBV6-6 to TRBJ2-1; D perhaps matches TRBD2 (6 bases). The starting material was CD4+ T cells sorted from blood, obtained at week 4, from a patient treated with tofacitinib. This sequence was found in a human donor with alopecia areata. The CDR3 here is CASSYGGTYSAEQFF. DNA for the CDR3: TGTGCCAGCAGTTACGGAGGGACTTACAGCGCTGAGCAGTTCTTC.